These T cell receptor beta chains were read from a single sample in a study of human T cells and chemical hapten exposure. Each CDR3 protein is one row after TCRdb ran MiXCR on the RACE reads. The sample records 35,000 to 45,000 distinct CDR3 sequences, around 8.9% being singletons. The specimen was whole blood, collected in connection with sensitization to the hapten diphenylcyclopropenone (DPC). The receptors originated from a woman aged 40 to 49 with alopecia areata. Some clones in this sample may be carry-over from other donors' samples. The CDR3 runs from the conserved cysteine through the conserved F or W. The D gene is left open where the match is weak. The size entry is marked missing in some rows and otherwise reads once, few, many or a size class.

D gene	V gene	clone size	J gene	CDR3 DNA	CDR3 protein
-	TRBV3-1	few	TRBJ1-6	TGTGCCAGCAGCCGTCGACAGGAAAATTCACCCCTCCACTTT	CASSRRQENSPLHF
-	TRBV20-1	many	TRBJ2-3	TGCAGTGCTGGTGCTAGCACAGATACGCAGTATTTT	CSAGASTDTQYF
-	TRBV28	many	TRBJ2-1	TGTGCCAGCAGCCTCATACGGAGCTCCTACAATGAGCAGTTCTTC	CASSLIRSSYNEQFF
-	TRBV6-6	many	TRBJ1-5	TGTGCCAGCAGCCTGAGAGAAAATCAGCCCCAGCATTTT	CASSLRENQPQHF
TRBD2	TRBV6-4	many	TRBJ2-3	TGTGCCAGCAGTGAGCGGGGGGGCACAGATACGCAGTATTTT	CASSERGGTDTQYF
TRBD2	TRBV12-3/TRBV12-4	-	TRBJ2-3	TGTGCCAGCAGCCCGGGACTACCTTGGGGGGGAGATACGCAGTATTTT	CASSPGLPWGGDTQYF
TRBD2	TRBV4-3	many	TRBJ2-1	TGCGCCAGCAGCCAAATTGCTAGCGGGGCAGGCAATGAGCAGTTCTTC	CASSQIASGAGNEQFF
-	TRBV20-1	many	TRBJ1-6	TGCAGTGCTAGTGTCGGTTCTGCGGAGAATTCACCCCTCCACTTT	CSASVGSAENSPLHF
-	TRBV29-1	many	TRBJ2-5	TGCAGCGTTGAATTGCCCAGCTCCCAAGAGACCCAGTACTTC	CSVELPSSQETQYF
-	TRBV20-1	many	TRBJ2-7	TGCAGTGCTAGAGTCAGCGAGCCCTACGAGCAGTACTTC	CSARVSEPYEQYF
-	TRBV6-2/TRBV6-3	-	TRBJ2-5	TGTGCCAGCAGTTATCGGGCTTACCAAGAGACCCAGTACTTC	CASSYRAYQETQYF
-	TRBV12-3/TRBV12-4	many	TRBJ1-5	TGTGCCAGCAGTTTAGGAGGGACTCAGCCCCAGCATTTT	CASSLGGTQPQHF
-	TRBV6-5	many	TRBJ2-5	TGTGCCAGCAGCCAGGGACCTCCGGGACCTTGGTCCCAGTACTTC	CASSQGPPGPWSQYF
-	TRBV6-6	many	TRBJ2-3	TGTGCCAGCAGTTACTACGCGGATACGCAGTATTTT	CASSYYADTQYF
TRBD2	TRBV20-1	many	TRBJ2-5	TGCAGTGCCAGGGACTACTGGGTCCCTAAAGAGACCCAGTACTTC	CSARDYWVPKETQYF
-	TRBV20-1	medium-sized	TRBJ2-3	TGCAGTGCTAGAGAGGGGGGAAACACAGATACGCAGTATTTT	CSAREGGNTDTQYF
TRBD1	TRBV5-6	-	TRBJ1-1	TGTGCCAGCAGAACGGACAGGTCGGGACTCAGGTTT	CASRTDRSGLRF
-	TRBV27	once	TRBJ1-1	TGTGCCAGCAGGATCGCAACAGGGACCTACACTGAAGCTTTCTTT	CASRIATGTYTEAFF
-	TRBV4-3	large	TRBJ2-2	TGCGCCAGCAGCCATGTGGGGGATTTTGGCGGGGAGCTGTTTTTT	CASSHVGDFGGELFF
-	TRBV7-9	many	TRBJ1-4	TGTGCCAGCAGCTTAGCCACAGGGAGTAATGAAAAACTGTTTTTT	CASSLATGSNEKLFF
TRBD1	TRBV28	many	TRBJ2-7	TGTGCCAGCAGTTTATTAGGGCAGGGGGACGAGCAGTACTTC	CASSLLGQGDEQYF
TRBD1	TRBV25-1	many	TRBJ1-4	TGTGCCAGCAGTGATGACAGGGGGAATAATGAAAAACTGTTTTTT	CASSDDRGNNEKLFF
TRBD1	TRBV10-3	-	TRBJ2-7	TGTGCCATCAGTGCGGCAGGGGGCTACGAGCAGTACTTC	CAISAAGGYEQYF
TRBD2	TRBV5-1	few	TRBJ2-3	TGCGCCAGCAGCTCCGGGACTAGCGGCCTCACAGATACGCAGTATTTT	CASSSGTSGLTDTQYF
-	TRBV5-8	many	TRBJ2-2	TGTGCCAGCAGCTCCGGACAGTTCAACACCGGGGAGCTGTTTTTT	CASSSGQFNTGELFF
TRBD2	TRBV24-1	many	TRBJ2-1	TGTGCCACCAGTGTGGCACTAGCGGGGGAGCAGTTCTTC	CATSVALAGEQFF
TRBD1	TRBV16	-	TRBJ2-1	TGTGCCAGCAGCCAGGACAGGCCCGGTGAGCAGTTCTTC	CASSQDRPGEQFF
TRBD1	TRBV6-4	many	TRBJ1-6	TGTGCCAGCAGTACGGGACAGGATAATTCACCCCTCCACTTT	CASSTGQDNSPLHF
TRBD2	TRBV3-1	many	TRBJ2-3	TGTGCCAGCAGCCAAGGCCCTAGCGGGGGGGCCGGAGATACGCAGTATTTT	CASSQGPSGGAGDTQYF
TRBD1	TRBV7-2	many	TRBJ1-4	TGTGCCAGCAGCTTAGTTCAGGGGGAAAACATGTTTTTT	CASSLVQGENMFF
-	TRBV10-3	few	TRBJ1-4	TGTGCCATCGGGGCAGGGCAAACTAATGAAAAACTGTTTTTT	CAIGAGQTNEKLFF
-	TRBV20-1	many	TRBJ1-5	TGCAGTGCTAGTCGGGGGTTGAGCAATCAGCCCCAGCATTTT	CSASRGLSNQPQHF
-	TRBV12-3/TRBV12-4	few	TRBJ2-1	TGTGCCAGCAGGCCATCGGAGGGAAAGGTCACACGGGCACAAGGCTATGAGCAGTTCTTC	CASRPSEGKVTRAQGYEQFF
-	TRBV12-3/TRBV12-4	many	TRBJ1-2	TGTGCCAGCAATACGGCAGACCTAAACTATGGCTACACCTTC	CASNTADLNYGYTF
-	TRBV4-2	-	TRBJ2-3	TGTGCCAGCAGCCAAGATCGACGCTTAACAGATACGCAGTATTTT	CASSQDRRLTDTQYF
-	TRBV6-1	-	TRBJ2-7	TGTGCCAGCAGCGCCGAGGGCCGCCACGAGCAGTACTTC	CASSAEGRHEQYF
-	TRBV4-2	-	TRBJ2-1	TGTGCCAGCAGCCAAGAACCGTCTCCTGGCAATGAGCAGTTCTTC	CASSQEPSPGNEQFF